Included here is one T cell receptor beta chain sequence, with context. The antigen remains unidentified. The data were obtained in a study of cytomegalovirus exposure and HLA in healthy donors. The study ran its PCR with 60 Vbeta and 13 Jbeta primers. Repertoires were generated with immunoSEQ multiplex PCR, while TCRdb's copy carries only in-frame clones and drops some. The table records over 150,000 clones, roughly 84% of them present only once. Trimming pared 3 bases from V and 3 bases from J, leaving 9 bases between. This CDR3 contains 13 residues. CDR1 and CDR2 (germline): MNHEY, SMNVEV (reference sequence). Study results and limitations: Cytomegalovirus status was reportedly diagnosed by the classifier with high sensitivity and specificity. An analysis that came later showed most CMV-associated TCR beta chains appearing HLA-restricted. Later work showed greater clonal expansion in HLA-associated TCR beta chains than in equally common others. A link between a missense DCLRE1C variant and TCR beta V- and J-gene trimming emerged from a later analysis.

The sequence was collected from a boy between 2 and 15 years old in good health and CMV-seronegative. Sequenced: PBMCs. V and J are TRBV27 and TRBJ2-7, with D unclear. CDR3 nucleotide sequence: TGTGCCAGCAGTTTCGGTCCTAGCTACGAGCAGTACTTC. Amino acids: CASSFGPSYEQYF.